A selection of T cell receptor beta chains follows, all from one sample in a study of breast tumors, draining lymph nodes, adjacent tissues. In TCRdb, the multiplex PCR reads were re-called with MiXCR into one record per CDR3 protein. The table includes over 130,000 distinct CDR3 sequences, roughly 33% detected once. The sequencing sample was made of axillary lymph node tissue. Every receptor here comes from a female donor with breast cancer. Some clones in this sample may be carry-over from other donors' samples. Each CDR3 is given with its conserved first and last residue. D genes are given only for firm matches. Some rows have no size entry. The others give once, few or many, or a class for an expanded clone.

v_gene: TRBV7-7; j_gene: TRBJ2-2; d_gene: TRBD1; abundance: many; CDR3aa: CASSLGSGQGPSGKLFF; CDR3nt: TGTGCTAGCAGCTTAGGCTCCGGACAGGGACCCTCCGGGAAGCTGTTTTTT
v_gene: TRBV27; j_gene: TRBJ2-5; d_gene: TRBD2; abundance: many; CDR3aa: CASSLMSGGEETQYF; CDR3nt: TGTGCCAGCAGTTTAATGAGCGGGGGGGAAGAGACCCAGTACTTC
v_gene: TRBV18; j_gene: TRBJ2-4; d_gene: TRBD2; abundance: few; CDR3aa: CASSVWTSGDIQYF; CDR3nt: TGTGCCAGCTCAGTCTGGACTAGCGGGGACATTCAGTACTTC
v_gene: TRBV10-3; j_gene: TRBJ2-3; d_gene: -; abundance: many; CDR3aa: CAIMARAENTQYF; CDR3nt: TGTGCCATCATGGCCCGGGCCGAAAATACGCAGTATTTT
v_gene: TRBV7-3; j_gene: TRBJ2-1; d_gene: -; abundance: many; CDR3aa: CASSDREISYNEQFF; CDR3nt: TGTGCCAGCAGCGACCGGGAGATCTCCTACAATGAGCAGTTCTTC
v_gene: TRBV18; j_gene: TRBJ2-5; d_gene: -; abundance: many; CDR3aa: CASSPHGQPEETQYF; CDR3nt: TGTGCCAGCTCACCCCACGGACAGCCCGAGGAGACCCAGTACTTC
v_gene: TRBV7-2; j_gene: TRBJ2-5; d_gene: -; abundance: many; CDR3aa: CASSLEVGWETQYF; CDR3nt: TGTGCCAGCAGCTTAGAAGTAGGTTGGGAGACCCAGTACTTC
v_gene: TRBV5-1; j_gene: TRBJ2-1; d_gene: -; abundance: -; CDR3aa: CASSLGPANTEQFF; CDR3nt: TGCGCCAGCAGCTTAGGGCCTGCGAACACTGAGCAGTTCTTC
v_gene: TRBV20-1; j_gene: TRBJ1-1; d_gene: TRBD1; abundance: few; CDR3aa: CSARMTGRWNTEAFF; CDR3nt: TGCAGTGCTCGAATGACAGGGAGGTGGAACACTGAAGCTTTCTTT
v_gene: TRBV19; j_gene: TRBJ1-3; d_gene: -; abundance: many; CDR3aa: CASSSGAFSGNTIYF; CDR3nt: TGTGCCAGTAGTTCGGGGGCCTTCTCTGGAAACACCATATATTTT
v_gene: TRBV11-2; j_gene: TRBJ2-1; d_gene: -; abundance: many; CDR3aa: CASSLAGSLNNEQFF; CDR3nt: TGTGCCAGCAGCTTAGCGGGGAGCCTAAACAATGAGCAGTTCTTC
v_gene: TRBV12-5; j_gene: TRBJ1-5; d_gene: -; abundance: many; CDR3aa: CASGLEENISNQPQHF; CDR3nt: TGTGCTAGTGGTTTAGAAGAAAACATTAGCAATCAGCCCCAGCATTTT
v_gene: TRBV7-2; j_gene: TRBJ2-1; d_gene: -; abundance: many; CDR3aa: CASSSPLGLYYSEQFF; CDR3nt: TGTGCCAGCAGCTCTCCCCTCGGCCTCTACTACAGTGAGCAGTTCTTC
v_gene: TRBV6-5; j_gene: TRBJ1-5; d_gene: TRBD1; abundance: many; CDR3aa: CASSAGGSQPQHF; CDR3nt: TGTGCCAGCAGTGCAGGGGGTTCTCAGCCCCAGCATTTT
v_gene: TRBV6-2/TRBV6-3; j_gene: TRBJ1-5; d_gene: TRBD1; abundance: few; CDR3aa: CASSQRNRGDNQPQHF; CDR3nt: TGTGCCAGCAGCCAACGAAACAGGGGCGACAATCAGCCCCAGCATTTT
v_gene: TRBV11-2; j_gene: TRBJ2-2; d_gene: -; abundance: -; CDR3aa: CVSSLSRAAELFF; CDR3nt: TGTGTCAGCAGCTTAAGTCGCGCCGCGGAGCTGTTTTTT
v_gene: TRBV20-1; j_gene: TRBJ2-7; d_gene: -; abundance: many; CDR3aa: CSARATGSYEQYF; CDR3nt: TGCAGTGCTAGAGCAACCGGGTCCTACGAGCAGTACTTC
v_gene: TRBV5-4; j_gene: TRBJ2-5; d_gene: -; abundance: many; CDR3aa: CASSADSAPGQETQYF; CDR3nt: TGTGCCAGCAGCGCCGACTCGGCCCCGGGGCAAGAGACCCAGTACTTC
v_gene: TRBV11-3; j_gene: TRBJ2-1; d_gene: TRBD2; abundance: many; CDR3aa: CASRPDRAGVVEQFF; CDR3nt: TGTGCCAGCAGACCCGATAGAGCGGGGGTGGTTGAGCAGTTCTTC
v_gene: TRBV7-3; j_gene: TRBJ2-1; d_gene: -; abundance: many; CDR3aa: CASSLRPSGGFHNEQFF; CDR3nt: TGTGCCAGCAGCTTAAGGCCCTCAGGAGGGTTCCACAATGAGCAGTTCTTC
v_gene: TRBV2; j_gene: TRBJ1-1; d_gene: -; abundance: few; CDR3aa: CASSVSRGPAEAFF; CDR3nt: TGTGCCAGCAGTGTCTCTCGGGGACCCGCTGAAGCCTTCTTT
v_gene: TRBV12-3/TRBV12-4; j_gene: TRBJ1-3; d_gene: -; abundance: many; CDR3aa: CASSLELGRTSGNTIYF; CDR3nt: TGTGCCAGCAGTTTAGAACTAGGGCGGACCTCTGGAAACACCATATATTTT